A selection of T cell receptor beta chains follows, all from one sample in a study of T cell responses to AZD1222 COVID-19 vaccine. The data were produced by immunoSEQ multiplex PCR, yet TCRdb's version contains in-frame clones alone and is incomplete. The sample lists about 180,000 clones; about 91% were seen once. The sequencing used peripheral blood, collected on day 0 of AZD1222 vaccination. These receptors were taken from an adult in good health. CDR3s include the opening cysteine and the closing phenylalanine or tryptophan. The D gene is left open where the match is weak. Clone size is stated in some rows and not others, as once, few, many or a class when expanded.

v_gene,abundance,j_gene,d_gene,CDR3aa,CDR3nt
TRBV7-8,NA,TRBJ1-2,NA,CASSSNQVYGYTF,TGTGCCAGCAGCTCAAACCAGGTCTATGGCTACACCTTC
TRBV28,NA,TRBJ2-3,NA,CASSRPGSTDTQYF,TGTGCCAGCAGTCGCCCGGGCAGCACAGATACGCAGTATTTT
TRBV5-5,NA,TRBJ1-2,TRBD1,CASSAHRGGYTF,TGTGCCAGCAGCGCCCACAGGGGCGGCTACACCTTC
TRBV5-1,NA,TRBJ2-5,NA,CASSSSGTRAETQYF,TGCGCCAGCAGCAGTTCCGGGACCCGCGCAGAGACCCAGTACTTC
TRBV7-2,NA,TRBJ1-6,TRBD1,CASSLTGDHGPLHF,TGTGCCAGCAGCTTGACAGGGGATCATGGACCCCTCCACTTT
TRBV15,NA,TRBJ1-1,NA,CATSKDSAEAFF,TGTGCCACCAGCAAAGACAGCGCTGAAGCTTTCTTT
TRBV4-2,NA,TRBJ1-4,NA,CASSQGGWGERLFF,TGTGCCAGCAGCCAAGGAGGGTGGGGCGAGCGACTGTTTTTT
TRBV10-1,NA,TRBJ2-5,NA,CASSEAQEETQYF,TGCGCCAGCAGTGAGGCCCAGGAAGAGACCCAGTACTTC
TRBV9,NA,TRBJ2-2,NA,CASSVGTTNTGELFF,TGTGCCAGCAGCGTAGGGACCACGAACACCGGGGAGCTGTTTTTT
TRBV13,NA,TRBJ2-3,TRBD2,CASSSSGRAGDTQYF,TGTGCCAGCAGCTCGAGCGGGAGGGCCGGGGATACGCAGTATTTT
TRBV11-2,once,TRBJ1-1,NA,CASSHGIMNTEAFF,TGTGCCAGCAGCCACGGAATCATGAACACTGAAGCTTTCTTT
TRBV9,NA,TRBJ1-2,NA,CASSVAGAHYGYTF,TGTGCCAGCAGCGTCGCAGGGGCCCACTATGGCTACACCTTC
TRBV30,NA,TRBJ1-2,NA,CAWKRTPTNYGYTF,TGTGCCTGGAAGAGGACACCCACTAACTATGGCTACACCTTC
TRBV19,NA,TRBJ1-5,NA,CASSISVGRNQPQHF,TGTGCCAGTAGTATCTCTGTGGGACGCAATCAGCCCCAGCATTTT
TRBV6-5,NA,TRBJ1-1,NA,CASLDGTLNTEAFF,TGTGCCAGCTTAGACGGGACACTGAACACTGAAGCTTTCTTT
TRBV28,once,TRBJ1-6,NA,CASSSDQASSDSPLHF,TGTGCCAGCAGTTCTGATCAGGCCTCCTCCGATTCACCCCTCCACTTT
TRBV7-6,NA,TRBJ2-3,NA,CASSLWVGVTTDTQYF,TGTGCCAGCAGCTTATGGGTAGGGGTTACCACAGATACGCAGTATTTT
TRBV19,once,TRBJ2-4,TRBD1,CASSSLAGQGAIAKNIQYF,TGTGCCAGTAGTTCATTAGCCGGACAGGGGGCGATAGCCAAAAACATTCAGTACTTC
TRBV6-2/TRBV6-3,NA,TRBJ2-7,NA,CASSYSIYEQYF,TGTGCCAGCAGTTACTCGATTTACGAGCAGTACTTC
TRBV9,NA,TRBJ2-2,TRBD2,CASTPGGAGELFF,TGTGCCAGCACGCCGGGGGGAGCCGGGGAGCTGTTTTTT
TRBV4-3,once,TRBJ1-6,NA,CASSQVEGPLHF,TGCGCCAGCAGCCAAGTAGAGGGCCCCCTCCACTTT
TRBV6-5,NA,TRBJ1-1,NA,CASSYSQNTEAFF,TGTGCCAGCAGTTACTCGCAAAACACTGAAGCTTTCTTT
TRBV5-1,NA,TRBJ2-2,NA,CASSSAGLGGELFF,TGCGCCAGCAGCTCCGCGGGGTTGGGCGGGGAGCTGTTTTTT
TRBV6-5,NA,TRBJ1-4,NA,CASSFDMGGRSEKLFF,TGTGCCAGCAGTTTCGACATGGGGGGGCGAAGTGAAAAACTGTTTTTT
TRBV27,NA,TRBJ2-6,NA,CASSSRFSQGNSGANVLTF,TGTGCCAGCAGTTCCCGATTTAGTCAGGGGAACTCTGGGGCCAACGTCCTGACTTTC
TRBV18,once,TRBJ1-1,NA,CASSPPGGNTEAFF,TGTGCCAGCTCACCACCTGGAGGAAACACTGAAGCTTTCTTT
TRBV19,NA,TRBJ1-5,NA,CASRPPGQKIGQPQHF,TGTGCCAGTAGGCCACCGGGCCAAAAGATAGGTCAGCCCCAGCATTTT
TRBV19,once,TRBJ2-7,NA,CASSIGAAELSEQYF,TGTGCCAGTAGTATCGGGGCAGCGGAGTTAAGCGAGCAGTACTTC
TRBV6-2/TRBV6-3,once,TRBJ1-1,NA,CASSWSAEAFF,TGTGCCAGCAGTTGGTCAGCTGAAGCTTTCTTT
TRBV6-5,NA,TRBJ2-5,NA,CASSSSQEKETQYF,TGTGCCAGCAGCAGTTCACAGGAGAAAGAGACCCAGTACTTC
TRBV5-1,NA,TRBJ2-3,NA,CASTQGSTDTQYF,TGCGCCAGCACGCAGGGGAGCACAGATACGCAGTATTTT
TRBV27,NA,TRBJ2-7,TRBD1,CASSWGTGPYEQYF,TGTGCCAGCAGCTGGGGGACAGGTCCCTACGAGCAGTACTTC
TRBV29-1,NA,TRBJ2-3,NA,CSVADTGSDTQYF,TGCAGCGTTGCTGATACAGGGTCGGATACGCAGTATTTT
TRBV7-2,NA,TRBJ2-1,TRBD2,CASSLAGLAGGGVYNEQFF,TGTGCCAGCAGCCTAGCGGGACTAGCGGGAGGTGGAGTCTACAATGAGCAGTTCTTC
TRBV12-3/TRBV12-4,NA,TRBJ2-1,NA,CASSLWDPNGRFF,TGTGCCAGCAGTTTATGGGACCCTAACGGGCGGTTCTTC
TRBV5-5,NA,TRBJ2-7,NA,CASSLLSYEQYF,TGTGCCAGCAGCTTATTGTCTTACGAGCAGTACTTC
TRBV10-2,once,TRBJ1-1,NA,CASSWGYDTEAFF,TGCGCCAGCAGTTGGGGTTACGACACTGAAGCTTTCTTT
TRBV29-1,NA,TRBJ2-7,NA,CSVLLSTSYEQYF,TGCAGCGTCTTGCTATCAACCTCGTACGAGCAGTACTTC
TRBV7-8,NA,TRBJ2-7,NA,CASSLALYEQYF,TGTGCCAGCAGCTTAGCGCTCTACGAGCAGTACTTC
TRBV24-1,NA,TRBJ2-7,TRBD1,CATSDTGTGATYEQYF,TGTGCCACCAGTGATACTGGGACAGGGGCCACCTACGAGCAGTACTTC
TRBV25-1,NA,TRBJ2-7,NA,CASRTGPEQYF,TGTGCCAGCAGGACGGGACCCGAGCAGTACTTC
TRBV7-9,few,TRBJ1-4,TRBD1,CASSSDRGGEKLFF,TGTGCCAGCAGTTCGGACAGGGGTGGAGAAAAACTGTTTTTT
TRBV12-3/TRBV12-4,NA,TRBJ2-7,NA,CASSLIGEQYF,TGTGCCAGCAGTTTAATTGGAGAGCAGTACTTC
TRBV11-3,NA,TRBJ2-1,NA,CASSSGGLGNEQFF,TGTGCCAGCAGCTCAGGCGGTCTGGGCAATGAGCAGTTCTTC
TRBV28,NA,TRBJ1-1,NA,CASTEGFWNTEAFF,TGTGCCAGCACGGAGGGCTTTTGGAACACTGAAGCTTTCTTT
TRBV5-4,NA,TRBJ1-4,NA,CASSPTQGTTNEKLFF,TGTGCCAGCAGCCCCACACAGGGAACAACTAATGAAAAACTGTTTTTT
TRBV5-6,NA,TRBJ2-7,TRBD1,CASSGRQGAKYEQYF,TGTGCCAGCAGCGGCCGACAGGGGGCGAAGTACGAGCAGTACTTC
TRBV18,NA,TRBJ2-5,NA,CASSSNTAGETQYF,TGTGCCAGCTCCTCGAACACCGCCGGCGAGACCCAGTACTTC
TRBV5-1,NA,TRBJ2-5,TRBD1,CASSLVPRGSQETQYF,TGCGCCAGCAGCTTGGTCCCCAGGGGGTCCCAAGAGACCCAGTACTTC
TRBV7-9,NA,TRBJ1-4,NA,CASSSAGGYDEKLFF,TGTGCCAGCAGCTCGGCCGGGGGGTATGATGAAAAACTGTTTTTT
TRBV16,NA,TRBJ1-5,NA,CASRQGGNQPQHF,TGTGCCAGCAGACAGGGAGGGAATCAGCCCCAGCATTTT
TRBV28,NA,TRBJ2-3,TRBD2,CASSLSVGLAGADTQYF,TGTGCCAGCAGTTTATCCGTGGGACTAGCGGGTGCAGATACGCAGTATTTT
TRBV9,NA,TRBJ1-5,TRBD1,CASSQGGGSNQPQHF,TGTGCCAGCAGCCAAGGGGGCGGTAGCAATCAGCCCCAGCATTTT